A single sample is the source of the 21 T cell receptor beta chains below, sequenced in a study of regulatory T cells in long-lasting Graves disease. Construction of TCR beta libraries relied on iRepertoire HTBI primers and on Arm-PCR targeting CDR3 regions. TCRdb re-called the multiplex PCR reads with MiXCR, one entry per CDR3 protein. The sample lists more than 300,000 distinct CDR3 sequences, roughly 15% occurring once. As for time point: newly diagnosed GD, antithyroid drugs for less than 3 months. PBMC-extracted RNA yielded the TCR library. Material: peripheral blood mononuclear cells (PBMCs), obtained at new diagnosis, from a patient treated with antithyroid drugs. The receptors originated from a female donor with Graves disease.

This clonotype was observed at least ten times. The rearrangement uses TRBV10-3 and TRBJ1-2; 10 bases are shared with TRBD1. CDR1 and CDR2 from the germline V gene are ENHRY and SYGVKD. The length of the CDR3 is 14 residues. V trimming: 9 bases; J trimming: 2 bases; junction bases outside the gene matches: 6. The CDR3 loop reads CAINPGQGNYGYTF. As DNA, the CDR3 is TGTGCCATTAACCCGGGACAGGGGAACTATGGCTACACCTTC.

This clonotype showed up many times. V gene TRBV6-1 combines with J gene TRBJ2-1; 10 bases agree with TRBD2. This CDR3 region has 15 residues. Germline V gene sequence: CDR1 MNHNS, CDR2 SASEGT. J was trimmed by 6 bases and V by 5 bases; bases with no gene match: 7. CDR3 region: CASSPLAGPGNEQFF. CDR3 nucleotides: TGTGCCAGCAGTCCACTAGCGGGGCCAGGCAATGAGCAGTTCTTC.

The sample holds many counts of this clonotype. CDR3 sequence reads: CASSEARQDTQYF. CDR3 DNA: TGTGCCAGCAGTGAAGCGCGGCAAGATACGCAGTATTTT. The genes are TRBV2 and TRBJ2-3, with no clear D. The V gene's germline CDR1 is SNHLY and CDR2 FYNNEI. V lost 0 bases, J lost 5 bases, and 6 bases lay in between. The CDR3 extends over 13 amino acids. The full variable domain, in which reference TRBV2 and TRBJ2-3 provide the parts outside the CDR3, is EPEVTQTPSHQVTQMGQEVILRCVPISNHLYFYWYRQILGQKVEFLVSFYNNEISEKSEIFDDQFSVERPDGSNFTLKIRSTKLEDSAMYFCASSEARQDTQYFGPGTRLTVL.

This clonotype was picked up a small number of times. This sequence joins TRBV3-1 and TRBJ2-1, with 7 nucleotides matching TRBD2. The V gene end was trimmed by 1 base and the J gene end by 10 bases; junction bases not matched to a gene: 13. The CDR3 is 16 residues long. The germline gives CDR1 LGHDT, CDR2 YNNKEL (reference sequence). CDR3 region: CASSQGQAGLPGEQFF. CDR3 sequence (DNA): TGTGCCAGCAGCCAAGGCCAAGCGGGGCTCCCGGGCGAGCAGTTCTTC.

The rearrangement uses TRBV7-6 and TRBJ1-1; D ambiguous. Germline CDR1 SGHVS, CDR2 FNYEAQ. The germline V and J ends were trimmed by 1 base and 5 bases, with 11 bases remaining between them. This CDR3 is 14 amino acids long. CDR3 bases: TGTGCCAGCAGCTTAGATCACCCGGGGACTGAAGCTTTCTTT. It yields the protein CASSLDHPGTEAFF.

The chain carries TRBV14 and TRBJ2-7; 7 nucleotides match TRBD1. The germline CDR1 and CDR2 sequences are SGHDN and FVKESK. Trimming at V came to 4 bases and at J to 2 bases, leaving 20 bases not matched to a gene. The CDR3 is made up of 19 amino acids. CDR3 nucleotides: TGTGCCAGCAGCCTCACCGGGACAGAAACCTTTATACCAACCTACGAGCAGTACTTC. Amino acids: CASSLTGTETFIPTYEQYF. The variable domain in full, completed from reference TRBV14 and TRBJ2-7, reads EAGVTQFPSHSVIEKGQTVTLRCDPISGHDNLYWYRRVMGKEIKFLLHFVKESKQDESGMPNNRFLAERTGGTYSTLKVQPAELEDSGVYFCASSLTGTETFIPTYEQYFGPGTRLTVT.

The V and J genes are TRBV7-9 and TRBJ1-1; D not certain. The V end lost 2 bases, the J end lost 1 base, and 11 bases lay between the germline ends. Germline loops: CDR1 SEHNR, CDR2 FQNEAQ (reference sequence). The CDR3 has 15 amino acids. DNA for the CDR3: TGTGCCAGCAGCTTAAGTCACCTCGCGAACACTGAAGCTTTCTTT. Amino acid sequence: CASSLSHLANTEAFF.

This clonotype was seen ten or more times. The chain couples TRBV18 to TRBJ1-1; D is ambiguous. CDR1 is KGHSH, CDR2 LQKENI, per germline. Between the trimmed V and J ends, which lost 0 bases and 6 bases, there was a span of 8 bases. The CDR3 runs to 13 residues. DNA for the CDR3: TGTGCCAGCTCACCACCTATCTGGTCTGAAGCTTTCTTT. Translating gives CASSPPIWSEAFF. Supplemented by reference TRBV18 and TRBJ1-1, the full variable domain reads NAGVMQNPRHLVRRRGQEARLRCSPMKGHSHVYWYRQLPEEGLKFMVYLQKENIIDESGMPKERFSAEFPKEGPSILRIQQVVRGDSAAYFCASSPPIWSEAFFGQGTRLTVV.

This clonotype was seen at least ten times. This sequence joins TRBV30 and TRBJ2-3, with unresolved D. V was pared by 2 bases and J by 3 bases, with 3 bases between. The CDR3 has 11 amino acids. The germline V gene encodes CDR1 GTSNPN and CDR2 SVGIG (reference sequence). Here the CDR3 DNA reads TGTGCCTGGAGTCCGACAGATACGCAGTATTTT. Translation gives CAWSPTDTQYF.

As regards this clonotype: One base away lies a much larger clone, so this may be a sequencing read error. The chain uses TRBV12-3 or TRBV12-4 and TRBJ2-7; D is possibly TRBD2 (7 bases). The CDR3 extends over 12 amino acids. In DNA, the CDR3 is TGTGCCAGCAGTTTTCGGGGGGCGGAGCGGTACTTC. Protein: CASSFRGAERYF.

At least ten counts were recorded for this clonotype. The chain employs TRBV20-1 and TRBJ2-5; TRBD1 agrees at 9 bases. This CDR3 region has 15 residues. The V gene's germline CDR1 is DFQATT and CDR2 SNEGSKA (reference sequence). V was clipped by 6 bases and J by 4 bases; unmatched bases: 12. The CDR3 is CSASNRDRATETQYF. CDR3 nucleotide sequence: TGCAGTGCCAGCAACCGGGACAGGGCGACAGAGACCCAGTACTTC.

CDR3 DNA sequence: TGCGCCAGCAGCCAAGATTTATGGGGGTTCGCGAACACCGGGGAGCTGTTTTTT. Protein product: CASSQDLWGFANTGELFF. V and J are TRBV4-3 and TRBJ2-2; D may correspond to TRBD1 or TRBD2 (5 bases each). The germline V gene has CDR1 LGHNA and CDR2 YSLEER. The CDR3 spans 18 residues. Deletions cut 0 bases from V and 0 bases from J, with 14 bases between.

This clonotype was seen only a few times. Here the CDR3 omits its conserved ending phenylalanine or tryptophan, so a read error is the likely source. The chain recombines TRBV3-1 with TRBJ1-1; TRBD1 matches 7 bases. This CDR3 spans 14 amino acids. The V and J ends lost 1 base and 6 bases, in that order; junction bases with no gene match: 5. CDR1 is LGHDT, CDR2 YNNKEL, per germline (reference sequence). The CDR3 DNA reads TGTGCCAGCAGCCAAGTTCCCAGGGGGTCTGAAGCTTTCTCT. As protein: CASSQVPRGSEAFS.

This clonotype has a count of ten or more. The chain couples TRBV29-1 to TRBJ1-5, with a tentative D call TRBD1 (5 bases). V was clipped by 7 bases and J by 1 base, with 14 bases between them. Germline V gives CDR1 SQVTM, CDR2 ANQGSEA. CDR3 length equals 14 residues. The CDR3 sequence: CSAFLAGSNQPQHF. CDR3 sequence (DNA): TGCAGCGCCTTCTTGGCAGGGAGCAATCAGCCCCAGCATTTT.

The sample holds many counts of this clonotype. CDR3: CASSFPTSGRVEQYF. The DNA for the CDR3 is TGTGCCAGCAGCTTCCCGACTAGCGGGCGTGTAGAGCAGTACTTC. J is TRBJ2-7 and V is TRBV7-2; TRBD2 matches at 10 bases. This CDR3 is built from 15 residues. V lost 3 bases and J lost 7; bases outside the gene matches: 9. Per germline, CDR1 SGHTA and CDR2 FQGNSA.

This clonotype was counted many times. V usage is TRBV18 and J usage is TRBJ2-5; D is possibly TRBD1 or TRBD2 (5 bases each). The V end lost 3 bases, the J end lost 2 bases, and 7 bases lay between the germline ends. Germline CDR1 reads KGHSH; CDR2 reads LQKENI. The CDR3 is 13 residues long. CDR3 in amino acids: CASSPGVQETQYF. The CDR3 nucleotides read TGTGCCAGCTCACCGGGGGTACAAGAGACCCAGTACTTC.

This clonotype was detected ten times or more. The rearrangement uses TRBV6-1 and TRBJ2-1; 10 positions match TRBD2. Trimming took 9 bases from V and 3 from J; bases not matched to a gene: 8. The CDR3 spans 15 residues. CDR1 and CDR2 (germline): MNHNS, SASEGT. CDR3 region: CASRIAGGVYNEQFF. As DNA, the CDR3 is TGTGCCAGTAGGATAGCGGGAGGTGTCTACAATGAGCAGTTCTTC.

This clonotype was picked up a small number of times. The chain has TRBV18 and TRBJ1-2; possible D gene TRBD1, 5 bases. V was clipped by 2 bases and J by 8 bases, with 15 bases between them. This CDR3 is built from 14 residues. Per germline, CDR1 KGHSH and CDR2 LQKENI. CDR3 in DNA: TGTGCCAGCTCACCAGCCGGGGCTTCCCACGGCTACACCTTC. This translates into CASSPAGASHGYTF.

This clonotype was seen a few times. This chain's CDR3 is CASSQEGGSGRYNEQFF. In DNA, the CDR3 is TGCGCCAGCAGCCAAGAAGGAGGTAGCGGGAGGTACAATGAGCAGTTCTTC. V and J are TRBV4-1 and TRBJ2-1, with 10 positions matching TRBD2. CDR3 length: 17 residues. V shed 0 bases, J shed 4 bases, and the junction held 6 bases outside the gene matches. Germline V gene data show CDR1 as MGHRA and CDR2 as YSYEKL.

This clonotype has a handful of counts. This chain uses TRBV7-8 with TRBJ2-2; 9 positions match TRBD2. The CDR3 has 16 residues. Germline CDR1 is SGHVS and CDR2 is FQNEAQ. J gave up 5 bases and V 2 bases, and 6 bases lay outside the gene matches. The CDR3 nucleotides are TGTGCCAGCAGCTTATTAGCGGGAGAGGGTACCGGGGAGCTGTTTTTT. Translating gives CASSLLAGEGTGELFF. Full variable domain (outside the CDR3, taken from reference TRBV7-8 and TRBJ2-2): GAGVSQSPRYKVAKRGQDVALRCDPISGHVSLFWYQQALGQGPEFLTYFQNEAQLDKSGLPSDRFFAERPEGSVSTLKIQRTQQEDSAVYLCASSLLAGEGTGELFFGEGSRLTVL.

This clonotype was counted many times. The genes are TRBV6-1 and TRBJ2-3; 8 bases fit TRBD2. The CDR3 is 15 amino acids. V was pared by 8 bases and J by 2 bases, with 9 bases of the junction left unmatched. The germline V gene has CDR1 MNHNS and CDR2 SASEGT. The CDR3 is CASFLAGIITDTQYF. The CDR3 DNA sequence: TGTGCCAGCTTCTTAGCGGGGATAATCACAGATACGCAGTATTTT.